Each of the 3 T cell receptor beta chains below was sequenced from the same sample in a study of early T cells in non-severe SARS-CoV-2 infection. TCRdb independently ran MiXCR on the 5' RACE reads; one entry per CDR3 protein. The sample has 69,000 or so distinct CDR3 sequences; around 14% are singletons. The sequencing sample was made of whole blood. All receptors derive from an adult who was a healthcare worker with PCR-confirmed SARS-CoV-2 infection or an uninfected control (not recorded which).

This clonotype came up a few times. This rearrangement joins TRBV6-6 to TRBJ2-1, with TRBD1 as a possible D gene (6 bases). Germline V gives CDR1 MNHNY, CDR2 SVGAGI (reference sequence). The CDR3 runs 13 residues. The V gene lost 8 bases and the J gene lost 8 bases, with 16 bases spanning the gap. The CDR3 DNA sequence: TGTGCCAGCGTAGGGGGTTTAGGGTATGAGCAGTTCTTC. Translating gives CASVGGLGYEQFF.

In its sample, this clonotype was seen a few times. CDR3 DNA: TGTGCTAGTGGCCGACCTCCAGCGGAGAACACCGGGGAGCTGTTTTTT. It encodes CASGRPPAENTGELFF. The chain employs TRBV12-5 and TRBJ2-2; TRBD2 is a possible D gene (5 bases). This CDR3 is 16 amino acids long. CDR1 is LGHNT and CDR2 is FRNRAP in the germline V gene. Deletions cut 6 bases from V and 1 base from J, with 15 bases between. Filled out from reference TRBV12-5 and TRBJ2-2, the complete variable domain reads DARVTQTPRHKVTEMGQEVTMRCQPILGHNTVFWYRQTMMQGLELLAYFRNRAPLDDSGMPKDRFSAEMPDATLATLKIQPSEPRDSAVYFCASGRPPAENTGELFFGEGSRLTVL.

V and J are TRBV6-7 and TRBJ2-2, with 8 bases lining up with TRBD1. TRBV6-7 is given ORF status, its function remaining uncertain. V lost 0 bases, J lost 5 bases, and 5 bases stayed unmatched. This CDR3 is built from 16 residues. The CDR3, as DNA: TGTGCCAGCAGTTACTCAGGACAGGGTAGGACCGGGGAGCTGTTTTTT. As protein: CASSYSGQGRTGELFF.